This note documents a single T cell receptor beta chain sequence. Time point reported: patch test 3, about 24 weeks after DPC sensitization. Treatment noted: therapeutic diphenylcyclopropenone sensitization with weekly scalp DPC. Unfractionated whole blood was the source from which total RNA was extracted. This CDR3 region has 12 residues. CDR1 DFQATT and CDR2 SNEGSKA come from the germline V gene (reference sequence). V lost 3 bases and J 2 bases, leaving 6 bases between the germline ends. TCRdb used MiXCR to reprocess the RACE reads, holding one entry per CDR3 protein. Among roughly 50,000 distinct CDR3 sequences listed, approximately 9.9% were seen once. These data come from a study of human T cells and chemical hapten exposure. Whole-study context: Small pooled library volume differences chiefly drove per-sample TCR yield variation.

This rearrangement joins TRBV20-1 to TRBJ2-3; D call uncertain. The source material was whole blood, sampled in connection with sensitization to the hapten diphenylcyclopropenone (DPC). This receptor was obtained from a woman in her thirties or forties with alopecia areata. Some clones in this sample may be carry-over from other donors' samples. CDR3 DNA: TGCAGTGCTAGGCCCTACACAGATACGCAGTATTTT. Translating gives CSARPYTDTQYF.